The present entry profiles one T cell receptor (beta chain) with its context. Its specificity is not known. Germline CDR1 reads SGHRS; CDR2 reads YFSETQ. Trimming removed 9 bases from V and 8 bases from J, with 21 bases in between. This CDR3 has 14 residues. Expressed TCRB transcripts got sequenced, as all isolated RNA was reverse transcribed. Here immunoSEQ multiplex PCR was the method, and the copy in TCRdb shows in-frame clones only, minus some. The sample contains hundreds of thousands of clones, roughly 15% of which appear only once. The data belong to a study of beta chain features in type 1 diabetes. Study results and limitations: Within the patient group, naive, central memory and Treg TCRB repertoires appeared more similar to each other than within healthy donors.

Sorting based on CD45RO/CCR7/CD25/CD127/CD95/CD27 separated CD4+ naive, central memory, regulatory and stem cell-like memory cells. This TCR came from a young man in good health. The chain has TRBV5-1 and TRBJ2-1; possibly TRBD2 for D (7 bases). The sequencing sample was made of naive CD4+ T cells from blood. CDR3 amino acids: CAIKKAAGADEQFF. In DNA form, the CDR3 reads TGCGCCATCAAAAAGGCGGCGGGGGCGGATGAGCAGTTCTTC.